Listed here are 32 T cell receptor beta chains from one sample, sequenced in a study of blood T cell repertoires in COVID-19. Clones were read by immunoSEQ multiplex PCR, and TCRdb kept only the in-frame ones, dropping some. The sample has around 150,000 clones, over 75% seen once. Sequenced: PBMCs or T cells enriched from blood (not recorded which). These receptors all come from a man in his forties or fifties who had recovered from COVID-19.

The V call is TRBV2, the J call TRBJ2-3; 9 positions agree with TRBD1. The CDR3 length is 15 residues. V lost 6 bases to trimming and J lost 6 bases; unmatched junction nucleotides: 10. The V gene's germline CDR1 is SNHLY and CDR2 FYNNEI. The CDR3 is CASSGTGQRWDTQYF. The CDR3, as DNA: TGTGCCAGCAGCGGGACAGGGCAAAGGTGGGATACGCAGTATTTT.

This rearrangement joins TRBV6-2 or TRBV6-3 to TRBJ2-3, with a weak D call TRBD2 (6 bases). The CDR3 loop spans 13 amino acids. V lost 6 bases, J lost 2 bases, and 9 bases lay in between. Germline CDR1 reads MNHEY; CDR2 reads SVGEGT. Here the CDR3 reads CASSLAATDTQYF. CDR3 nucleotide sequence: TGTGCCAGCAGCTTAGCGGCCACAGATACGCAGTATTTT.

This CDR3 reads CASSLAVGTGSYNEQFF. CDR3 DNA: TGTGCCAGCAGCTTGGCCGTGGGTACGGGCTCCTACAATGAGCAGTTCTTC. This chain joins TRBV5-5 and TRBJ2-1, with D uncertain. Per germline, CDR1 SGHKS and CDR2 YYEKEE (reference sequence). Trimming took 0 bases from V and 0 from J, leaving 13 bases between them. The CDR3 consists of 17 residues. The whole variable domain, remainder taken from reference TRBV5-5 and TRBJ2-1, is DAGVTQSPTHLIKTRGQQVTLRCSPISGHKSVSWYQQVLGQGPQFIFQYYEKEERGRGNFPDRFSARQFPNYSSELNVNALLLGDSALYLCASSLAVGTGSYNEQFFGPGTRLTVL.

The CDR3 reads CASSVGLAGGPQNIQYF. Here the CDR3 DNA reads TGTGCCAGCAGCGTAGGGCTAGCGGGGGGGCCCCAAAACATTCAGTACTTC. The gene calls are TRBV9 and TRBJ2-4; 12 nucleotides line up with TRBD2. V trimming: 0 bases; J trimming: 5 bases; junction bases outside the gene matches: 6. CDR3 size: 17 residues. CDR1 is SGDLS and CDR2 is YYNGEE in the germline V gene.

The rearrangement links TRBV24-1 to TRBJ2-5; D perhaps matches TRBD1 (6 bases). CDR3 length: 15 amino acids. Germline loops: CDR1 KGHDR, CDR2 SFDVKD. The V gene lost 1 base and the J gene lost 1 base, with 9 bases spanning the gap. This CDR3 is CATSDFSQGQETQYF. DNA for the CDR3: TGTGCCACCAGTGATTTTTCACAGGGCCAAGAGACCCAGTACTTC.

The genes are TRBV3-1 (or the pseudogene TRBV3-2) and TRBJ1-2, with 8 bases aligning to TRBD1. CDR3 length: 15 amino acids. J gave up 8 bases and V 6 bases, and 14 bases lay outside the gene matches. Germline-derived CDR1 and CDR2 are LGHDT and YNNKEL (reference sequence). The CDR3: CASRQSGGAKGGYTF. The CDR3 coding sequence is TGTGCCAGCAGACAATCAGGGGGCGCGAAAGGCGGCTACACCTTC.

The rearrangement uses TRBV4-2 and TRBJ2-5, with 12 bases fitting TRBD1. The CDR3 runs to 16 residues. V shed 3 bases, J shed 4 bases, and the junction held 6 bases outside the gene matches. The germline gives CDR1 LGHNA, CDR2 YNFKEQ. The CDR3 DNA follows: TGTGCCAGCAGCCACACACCGGGACAGGGGGCAGAGACCCAGTACTTC. This translates into CASSHTPGQGAETQYF.

This chain joins TRBV6-5 and TRBJ1-2; TRBD1 matches at 7 bases. CDR1 is MNHEY and CDR2 is SVGAGI in the germline V gene. Trimming cost V 6 bases and J 0 bases; bases outside gene matches: 4. The CDR3 spans 14 residues. The CDR3 loop is CASREQGANYGYTF. The CDR3 region has the DNA TGTGCCAGCAGAGAGCAGGGGGCTAACTATGGCTACACCTTC.

The table lists this clone with a few counts. The chain is built from TRBV3-1 (or the pseudogene TRBV3-2) and TRBJ1-4; TRBD1 agrees at 8 bases. CDR3 length: 18 residues. The germline CDR1 and CDR2 sequences are LGHDT and YNNKEL (reference sequence). V was pared by 4 bases and J by 0 bases, with 10 bases of the junction left unmatched. The CDR3 spells CASSRGPGGATTNEKLFF. The CDR3 coding sequence is TGTGCCAGCAGCCGGGGGCCAGGGGGCGCGACAACTAATGAAAAACTGTTTTTT.

The V and J genes are TRBV29-1 and TRBJ2-5, with TRBD1 matching 7 bases. The V gene's germline CDR1 is SQVTM and CDR2 ANQGSEA. V lost 3 bases to trimming and J lost 7 bases; unmatched junction nucleotides: 8. The CDR3 sequence is 13 residues long. The CDR3 nucleotides are TGCAGCGTTGACCGACAGGGAAAGGCGACCCAGTACTTC. Its protein product is CSVDRQGKATQYF. Full variable domain (outside the CDR3, taken from reference TRBV29-1 and TRBJ2-5): SAVISQKPSRDICQRGTSLTIQCQVDSQVTMMFWYRQQPGQSLTLIATANQGSEATYESGFVIDKFPISRPNLTFSTLTVSNMSPEDSSIYLCSVDRQGKATQYFGPGTRLLVL.

V usage is TRBV24-1 and J usage is TRBJ2-3; TRBD2 matches 13 bases. The germline V gene has CDR1 KGHDR and CDR2 SFDVKD. V lost 7 bases, J lost 3 bases, and 9 bases stayed unmatched. The CDR3 has 17 residues. CDR3 amino acids: CATRRTGTSGETDTQYF. The CDR3 region has the DNA TGTGCCACCAGGCGTACCGGGACTAGCGGGGAGACAGATACGCAGTATTTT.

This clone was seen just once. The chain is built from TRBV28 and TRBJ1-2; maybe TRBD1 (5 bases). This CDR3 has 15 residues. Germline V gene data show CDR1 as MDHEN and CDR2 as SYDVKM. The V end was cut by 6 bases, the J end by 7 bases, with 21 bases between. CDR3 in amino acids: CASRIDSAVPPGYTF. For the CDR3, the DNA is TGTGCCAGCAGAATCGACAGTGCGGTCCCACCTGGCTACACCTTC.

This clone came up a few times. The genes are TRBV5-1 and TRBJ1-2, with 7 bases lining up with TRBD1. From germline, CDR1 is SGHRS and CDR2 YFSETQ. The V and J ends lost 4 bases and 2 bases, in that order; junction bases with no gene match: 5. The CDR3 is 14 residues long. The DNA for the CDR3 is TGCGCCAGCAGCGACCTACAGGGGAACTATGGCTACACCTTC. Translated: CASSDLQGNYGYTF.

This clone has at least ten counts. The V call is TRBV5-4, the J call TRBJ1-2, with 10 bases that match TRBD1. The trim removed 2 bases at V and 4 bases at J, leaving 5 bases unmatched. CDR1 and CDR2 from the germline V gene are SGHNT and YYREEE (reference sequence). The CDR3 is 15 residues long. In DNA form, the CDR3 reads TGTGCCAGCAGCTTCCCCGGACAGGGGGGCTATGGCTACACCTTC. Translated: CASSFPGQGGYGYTF.

The V and J genes are TRBV6-5 and TRBJ1-2, with TRBD1 matching over 11 bases. Trimming took 6 bases from V and 3 from J; bases not matched to a gene: 3. Germline V gene sequence: CDR1 MNHEY, CDR2 SVGAGI. The CDR3 length is 14 residues. The CDR3 DNA reads TGTGCCAGCAGGCTGGGACAGGGGGACTATGGCTACACCTTC. It encodes CASRLGQGDYGYTF.

The chain employs TRBV30 and TRBJ2-3; no definite D call. Between the trimmed V and J ends, which lost 7 bases and 0 bases, there was a span of 8 bases. The CDR3 is made up of 12 amino acids. Looked up from germline, CDR1 is GTSNPN and CDR2 is SVGIG (reference sequence). The CDR3 DNA is TGTGCCTCCGAGGATAGCACAGATACGCAGTATTTT. It encodes CASEDSTDTQYF.

This clone occurred a few times. The rearrangement links TRBV7-8 to TRBJ1-3, with TRBD1 identical over 10 bases. The ends lost 6 bases at V and 2 bases at J; junction bases unmatched: 7. The CDR3 covers 16 residues. CDR1 SGHVS and CDR2 FQNEAQ come from the germline V gene. The CDR3 sequence: CASRQRGQGPGNTIYF. DNA for the CDR3: TGTGCCAGCAGGCAAAGGGGACAGGGGCCTGGAAACACCATATATTTT.

This CDR3 is CASTSLDRATIDGYTF. The CDR3 nucleotides are TGTGCCAGCACCAGCCTGGACAGGGCGACTATTGATGGCTACACCTTC. This sequence joins TRBV2 and TRBJ1-2; TRBD1 aligns across 8 bases. Germline CDR1 reads SNHLY; CDR2 reads FYNNEI. This CDR3 is 16 amino acids long. V lost 7 bases, J lost 6 bases, and 16 bases stayed unmatched.

The rearrangement links TRBV13 to TRBJ1-1, with D possibly being TRBD1 (5 bases). Germline V lookup: CDR1 PRHDT, CDR2 FYEKMQ (reference sequence). V was shortened by 2 bases and J by 0 bases, with 7 bases between the two germline ends. The CDR3 spans 14 residues. The CDR3 DNA follows: TGTGCCAGCAGCTTAAAAGGGGTGAACACTGAAGCTTTCTTT. Residues: CASSLKGVNTEAFF.

The chain combines TRBV12-3 or TRBV12-4 with TRBJ1-2; 10 bases are shared with TRBD1. The V segment lost 7 bases and the J segment 5 bases; nucleotides outside the gene matches: 4. The CDR3 spans 13 residues. Here the CDR3 reads CASTGDRGYGYTF. The CDR3 DNA follows: TGTGCCAGCACCGGGGACAGGGGTTATGGCTACACCTTC.

The rearrangement links TRBV7-9 to TRBJ2-2, with 7 bases fitting TRBD2. V dropped 5 bases and J dropped 5; count of bases not matched to a gene: 17. The CDR3 runs to 18 residues. In germline, CDR1 is SEHNR, CDR2 FQNEAQ (reference sequence). The CDR3 here is CASSHPPGGKGTTGELFF. In DNA, the CDR3 is TGTGCCAGCAGCCACCCTCCCGGGGGGAAGGGGACTACCGGGGAGCTGTTTTTT. Based on the CDR3 plus reference TRBV7-9 and TRBJ2-2, the full variable domain is DTGVSQNPRHKITKRGQNVTFRCDPISEHNRLYWYRQTLGQGPEFLTYFQNEAQLEKSRLLSDRFSAERPKGSFSTLEIQRTEQGDSAMYLCASSHPPGGKGTTGELFFGEGSRLTVL.

V and J are TRBV12-3 or TRBV12-4 and TRBJ1-1, with D perhaps matching TRBD1 (6 bases). V lost 4 bases, J lost 6 bases, and 12 bases lay in between. This CDR3 is built from 13 residues. The CDR3 spells CASSSWDTSEAFF. The CDR3 DNA reads as TGTGCCAGCAGTTCCTGGGACACCTCTGAAGCTTTCTTT.

This clone was counted a few times. This chain links TRBV27 with TRBJ2-3; 15 bases match TRBD2. The V segment lost 3 bases and the J segment 1 base; nucleotides outside the gene matches: 8. The CDR3 covers 19 residues. CDR1 and CDR2 (germline): MNHEY, SMNVEV (reference sequence). The CDR3 sequence: CASSFGTSGGRLGTDTQYF. CDR3 DNA: TGTGCCAGCAGTTTTGGGACTAGCGGGGGGCGACTCGGCACAGATACGCAGTATTTT.

The chain has TRBV7-2 and TRBJ1-6, with D maybe TRBD1 (5 bases). Germline-derived CDR1 and CDR2 are SGHTA and FQGNSA. The CDR3 has 19 amino acids. The V end was cut by 1 base, the J end by 0 bases, with 16 bases between. DNA for the CDR3: TGTGCCAGCAGCTTAGGACCGGGACTGTCGAGCTCCTATAATTCACCCCTCCACTTT. It codes for CASSLGPGLSSSYNSPLHF.

The V call is TRBV9, the J call TRBJ2-2; D unresolved. Germline V lookup: CDR1 SGDLS, CDR2 YYNGEE. The CDR3 totals 16 residues. With 1 base removed from V and 1 base from J, the gap between germline ends came to 11 bases. CDR3 sequence reads: CASSVSQMRNTGELFF. Written as DNA, the CDR3 is TGTGCCAGCAGCGTATCACAGATGCGGAACACCGGGGAGCTGTTTTTT.

The chain uses TRBV4-1 and TRBJ1-1, with 8 bases identical to TRBD1. The trim removed 2 bases at V and 5 bases at J, leaving 13 bases unmatched. The V gene's germline CDR1 is MGHRA and CDR2 YSYEKL. This CDR3 comprises 17 residues. The CDR3 protein is CASSQPRQGANGTEAFF. The CDR3 DNA is TGCGCCAGCAGCCAACCCCGGCAGGGGGCCAACGGGACTGAAGCTTTCTTT.

Written as DNA, the CDR3 is TGCGCCAGCACCGATCCCGCCGGGGGTACTTTGCGTACCGGGGAGCTGTTTTTT. Translated, it gives CASTDPAGGTLRTGELFF. The chain has TRBV5-1 and TRBJ2-2; D may be TRBD2 (6 bases). This CDR3 has 18 amino acids. CDR1 is SGHRS and CDR2 is YFSETQ in the germline V gene. V was shortened by 6 bases and J by 5 bases, with 26 bases between the two germline ends.

The chain links TRBV10-2 to TRBJ1-4; possibly TRBD1 for D (6 bases). V was clipped by 0 bases and J by 5 bases, with 10 bases between them. CDR1 and CDR2 (germline): WSHSY, SAAADI. This CDR3 is 15 amino acids long. CDR3 bases: TGCGCCAGCAGTGAGTCTGGGGGGGCGAATGAAAAACTGTTTTTT. The encoded protein is CASSESGGANEKLFF.

J is TRBJ1-2 and V is TRBV12-3 or TRBV12-4, with a weak D call TRBD1 (6 bases). The CDR3 is 12 residues long. V dropped 6 bases and J dropped 4 bases, with 9 bases sitting between them. CDR3 region: CASSKGVYGYTF. The CDR3, as DNA: TGTGCCAGCAGCAAGGGGGTCTATGGCTACACCTTC.

CDR3 DNA: TGTGCCAGCAGTTGGGCTAGCGGGGGGATGTATGAGCAGTTCTTC. Amino acids: CASSWASGGMYEQFF. The V call is TRBV6-5, the J call TRBJ2-1; 11 bases map to TRBD2. V shed 4 bases and J 8 bases; nucleotides not matched to a gene: 7. The CDR3 length is 15 residues. Germline loops: CDR1 MNHEY, CDR2 SVGAGI.

This clone came up a few times. The chain is built from TRBV29-1 and TRBJ1-1; D call uncertain. Trimming removed 7 bases from V and 4 bases from J, with 7 bases in between. Germline V lookup: CDR1 SQVTM, CDR2 ANQGSEA. CDR3 length equals 10 residues. CDR3 coding DNA: TGCAGCGGGTCGGTCACTGAAGCTTTCTTT. Translation: CSGSVTEAFF.

This clone was seen more than once but under ten times. The gene calls are TRBV3-1 (or the pseudogene TRBV3-2) and TRBJ1-1; 8 positions agree with TRBD1. The V gene end was trimmed by 10 bases and the J gene end by 7 bases; junction bases not matched to a gene: 11. CDR1 is LGHDT and CDR2 is YNNKEL in the germline V gene (reference sequence). The CDR3 is 13 amino acids. The CDR3 loop is CAIQQGGRGEAFF. The CDR3, as DNA: TGTGCCATCCAACAGGGGGGAAGAGGTGAAGCTTTCTTT.